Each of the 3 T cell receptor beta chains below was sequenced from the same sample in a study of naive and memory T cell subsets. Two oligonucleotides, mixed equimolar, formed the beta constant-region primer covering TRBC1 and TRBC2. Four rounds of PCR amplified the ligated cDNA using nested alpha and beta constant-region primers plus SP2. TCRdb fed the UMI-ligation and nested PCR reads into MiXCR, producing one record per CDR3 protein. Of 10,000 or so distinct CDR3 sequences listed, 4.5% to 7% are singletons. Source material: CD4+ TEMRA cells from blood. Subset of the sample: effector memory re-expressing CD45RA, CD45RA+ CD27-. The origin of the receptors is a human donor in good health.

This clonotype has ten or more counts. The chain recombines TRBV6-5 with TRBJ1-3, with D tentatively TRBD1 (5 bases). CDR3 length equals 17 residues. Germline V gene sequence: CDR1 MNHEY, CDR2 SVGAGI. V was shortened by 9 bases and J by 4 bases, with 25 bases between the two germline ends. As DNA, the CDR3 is TGTGCCAGTTCAGGGTTAAGTATGGGGTTGACCGGAAACACCATATATTTT. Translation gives CASSGLSMGLTGNTIYF.

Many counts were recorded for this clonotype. CDR3 nucleotides: TGTGCCAGCAGCTCGACCGGGACAGCGCTATATACGCAGTATTTT. Translated, it gives CASSSTGTALYTQYF. This chain links TRBV7-2 with TRBJ2-3; 7 bases match TRBD1. V lost 4 bases and J lost 7; bases outside the gene matches: 11. CDR3 length: 15 residues. The germline V gene has CDR1 SGHTA and CDR2 FQGNSA.

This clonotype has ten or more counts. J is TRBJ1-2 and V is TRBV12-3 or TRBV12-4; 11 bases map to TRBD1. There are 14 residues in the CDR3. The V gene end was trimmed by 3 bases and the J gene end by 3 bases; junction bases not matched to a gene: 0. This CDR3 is CASSLGQGDYGYTF. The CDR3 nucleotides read TGTGCCAGCAGTTTGGGACAGGGGGACTATGGCTACACCTTC.